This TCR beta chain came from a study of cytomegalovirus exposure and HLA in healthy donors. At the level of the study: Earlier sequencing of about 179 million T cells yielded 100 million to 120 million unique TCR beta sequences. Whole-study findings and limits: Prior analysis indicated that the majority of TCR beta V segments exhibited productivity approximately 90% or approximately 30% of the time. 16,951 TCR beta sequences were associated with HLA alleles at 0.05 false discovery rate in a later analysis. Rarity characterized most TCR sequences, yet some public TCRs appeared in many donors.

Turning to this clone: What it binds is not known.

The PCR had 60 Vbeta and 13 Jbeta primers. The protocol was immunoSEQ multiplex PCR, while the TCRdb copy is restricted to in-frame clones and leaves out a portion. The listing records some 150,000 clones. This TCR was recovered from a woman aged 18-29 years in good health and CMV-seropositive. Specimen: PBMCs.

DNA for the CDR3: TGTGCCAGCAGCTTGGAGACTAGCGGGATAACAGATACGCAGTATTTT. Translating it yields CASSLETSGITDTQYF. This chain joins TRBV5-4 and TRBJ2-3, with TRBD2 matching over 11 bases. CDR1 is SGHNT, CDR2 YYREEE, per germline (reference sequence). Trimming cost V 0 bases and J 3 bases; bases outside gene matches: 3. The CDR3 sequence is 16 residues long.